Listed below are T cell receptor beta chains from one sample, sequenced in a study of cytomegalovirus exposure and HLA in healthy donors. Here immunoSEQ multiplex PCR was the method, and the copy in TCRdb shows in-frame clones only, minus some. The sample yields around 160,000 clones, approximately 77% seen once. The material sequenced was PBMCs. The receptors shown here come from a man aged 45-65 years in good health and CMV-seropositive. The CDR3 runs from the conserved cysteine through the conserved F or W. D genes are given only for firm matches. Size tells how often a clone was seen (once, few, many) or the class of an expanded clone, and some rows leave it out.

v_gene	d_gene	abundance	j_gene	CDR3aa	CDR3nt
TRBV18	TRBD1	few	TRBJ2-1	CASSPMGQGLDEQFF	TGTGCCAGCTCACCTATGGGACAGGGTCTGGATGAGCAGTTCTTC
TRBV11-2	TRBD1	-	TRBJ2-7	CASSPVARQGIYEQYF	TGTGCCAGCAGCCCGGTTGCGCGACAGGGTATCTACGAGCAGTACTTC
TRBV7-9	-	-	TRBJ2-7	CASSLGDTLYEQYF	TGTGCCAGCAGCTTAGGAGACACTCTCTACGAGCAGTACTTC
TRBV7-6	TRBD2	few	TRBJ2-2	CASSWKGIAGGHTGELFF	TGTGCCAGCAGCTGGAAGGGGATAGCGGGGGGACACACCGGGGAGCTGTTTTTT
TRBV9	TRBD2	-	TRBJ2-7	CASSVGRGGHEQYF	TGTGCCAGCAGCGTGGGACGGGGGGGCCACGAGCAGTACTTC
TRBV7-8	TRBD1	few	TRBJ1-1	CASSFRDRALSGTEAFF	TGTGCCAGCAGCTTTAGGGACAGGGCATTGAGCGGGACTGAAGCTTTCTTT
TRBV7-9	TRBD1	-	TRBJ1-1	CASTTTGLNTEAFF	TGTGCCAGCACCACGACAGGGTTGAACACTGAAGCTTTCTTT
TRBV4-3	-	few	TRBJ1-3	CASSQATSGGNTIYF	TGCGCCAGCAGCCAAGCAACCTCCGGGGGAAACACCATATATTTT
TRBV28	TRBD1	-	TRBJ1-6	CASSLDRAYSYNSPLHF	TGTGCCAGCAGTTTGGACAGGGCCTACTCCTATAATTCACCCCTCCACTTT
TRBV7-9	-	-	TRBJ1-1	CATQAGEAFF	TGTGCCACCCAAGCAGGGGAAGCTTTCTTT
TRBV13	-	few	TRBJ1-6	CASSVRSSYNSPLHF	TGTGCCAGCAGCGTCCGGAGCTCCTATAATTCACCCCTCCACTTT
TRBV15	-	-	TRBJ1-1	CATSRDDNAEAFF	TGTGCCACCAGCAGAGATGACAACGCTGAAGCTTTCTTT
TRBV28	TRBD2	few	TRBJ2-3	CASRYGGLGTSGGADTQYF	TGTGCCAGCAGATACGGAGGACTAGGGACTAGCGGGGGGGCAGATACGCAGTATTTT
TRBV7-7	TRBD2	-	TRBJ2-1	CASSKSSGGAGSEQFF	TGTGCCAGCAGTAAATCTAGCGGGGGGGCCGGCAGTGAGCAGTTCTTC
TRBV21-1	-	-	TRBJ2-7	CASSKIRENFCEQYF	TGTGCCAGCAGCAAAATCAGGGAAAATTTTTGCGAGCAGTACTTC
TRBV7-7	TRBD2	-	TRBJ2-5	CASSLGLAGGRETQYF	TGTGCTAGCAGCTTGGGGCTAGCGGGGGGCCGAGAGACCCAGTACTTC
TRBV7-9	TRBD2	-	TRBJ2-3	CASSLTAGGITDTQYF	TGTGCCAGCAGCTTAACAGCGGGGGGCATCACAGATACGCAGTATTTT
TRBV5-1	-	-	TRBJ1-2	CASSPSAGDRYGYTF	TGCGCCAGCAGCCCCTCAGCAGGGGATAGGTATGGCTACACCTTC
TRBV19	-	-	TRBJ2-2	CASSIQGNTGELFF	TGTGCCAGTAGTATCCAGGGGAACACCGGGGAGCTGTTTTTT
TRBV18	TRBD1	-	TRBJ2-7	CASSPPDRGFYEQYF	TGTGCCAGCTCACCGCCGGACAGGGGATTCTACGAGCAGTACTTC
TRBV2	-	-	TRBJ1-5	CASSESPGDWSNQPQHF	TGTGCCAGCAGTGAGTCCCCGGGGGATTGGAGCAATCAGCCCCAGCATTTT
TRBV18	TRBD1	few	TRBJ1-3	CASSPGTGGFGNTIYF	TGTGCCAGCTCACCGGGGACAGGGGGCTTCGGAAACACCATATATTTT
TRBV4-3	-	-	TRBJ1-1	CASSQEPGVGSTEAFF	TGCGCCAGCAGCCAAGAACCAGGGGTGGGCTCCACTGAAGCTTTCTTT
TRBV5-1	-	-	TRBJ1-2	CASSLEAVYGYTF	TGCGCCAGCAGCTTGGAAGCTGTCTATGGCTACACCTTC
TRBV5-1	TRBD1	-	TRBJ1-6	CASTNAGTGGSPLHF	TGCGCCAGCACCAATGCCGGGACAGGGGGCTCACCCCTCCACTTT
TRBV5-1	-	-	TRBJ1-1	CASRLQGDEAFF	TGCGCCAGCAGGTTACAGGGTGATGAAGCCTTCTTT
TRBV5-4	-	few	TRBJ1-2	CASSPIGVGDYGYTF	TGTGCCAGCAGCCCTATTGGGGTAGGGGACTATGGCTACACCTTC
TRBV6-6	TRBD1	-	TRBJ2-7	CASQRDRGPYEQYF	TGTGCCTCCCAGAGGGACAGGGGCCCCTACGAGCAGTACTTC
TRBV5-6	-	-	TRBJ2-5	CASLTRDWETQYF	TGTGCCAGCCTAACTAGGGACTGGGAGACCCAGTACTTC
TRBV27	TRBD1	few	TRBJ1-6	CASRGQASSYNSPLHF	TGTGCCAGCAGAGGACAGGCGAGCTCCTATAATTCACCCCTCCACTTT
TRBV19	-	-	TRBJ2-7	CASSIGSYSGAYEQYF	TGTGCCAGTAGTATAGGATCCTACTCGGGGGCCTACGAGCAGTACTTC
TRBV25-1	TRBD1	-	TRBJ1-1	CASSARDRTLRAFF	TGTGCCAGCAGTGCGAGGGACAGGACCCTAAGAGCTTTCTTT
TRBV7-6	-	-	TRBJ2-2	CASSLLSGTGELFF	TGTGCCAGCAGCTTACTAAGCGGAACCGGGGAGCTGTTTTTT
TRBV5-1	TRBD2	-	TRBJ2-7	CASSPRGEYEQYF	TGCGCCAGCAGCCCCCGGGGGGAATACGAGCAGTACTTC
TRBV10-1	-	-	TRBJ2-1	CASSEVRGNEQFF	TGCGCCAGCAGTGAGGTACGGGGCAATGAGCAGTTCTTC
TRBV9	-	-	TRBJ2-7	CASSSSGGSYEQYF	TGTGCCAGCAGCTCCAGTGGAGGGTCCTACGAGCAGTACTTC
TRBV7-3	TRBD2	-	TRBJ2-2	CASSPGGNGELFF	TGTGCCAGCAGCCCGGGAGGAAACGGGGAGCTGTTTTTT
TRBV11-2	TRBD2	-	TRBJ2-5	CASSLSGGTETQYF	TGTGCCAGCAGCTTAAGCGGGGGCACGGAGACCCAGTACTTC
TRBV7-9	-	-	TRBJ1-6	CASSEEVVSPLHF	TGTGCCAGCAGCGAGGAGGTCGTTTCACCCCTCCACTTT
TRBV9	TRBD1	-	TRBJ1-3	CASSVATGNRNTIYF	TGTGCCAGCAGCGTAGCGACAGGGAATAGAAACACCATATATTTT
TRBV2	-	-	TRBJ2-7	CASSVRDYSEQYF	TGTGCCAGCAGTGTCCGAGACTACTCGGAGCAGTACTTC